This T cell receptor (beta chain) was found in a study of control samples from healthy donors and cancer patients. TCRdb keeps only in-frame clones here, not all; method: immunoSEQ multiplex PCR. The profile shows roughly 220,000 clones, about 94% of them singletons. V shed 4 bases and J shed 3 bases, with 10 bases lying between them. The germline CDR1 and CDR2 sequences are SQVTM and ANQGSEA. The CDR3 has 13 amino acids. The sample holds a few counts of this clone. The receptor was derived from a man between 45 and 60 years old in good health. Sequencing input: blood. V usage is TRBV29-1 and J usage is TRBJ2-1; no reliable D call. CDR3 DNA sequence: TGCAGCGTTGGAGACTCCCTCTACAATGAGCAGTTCTTC. Its translation: CSVGDSLYNEQFF.